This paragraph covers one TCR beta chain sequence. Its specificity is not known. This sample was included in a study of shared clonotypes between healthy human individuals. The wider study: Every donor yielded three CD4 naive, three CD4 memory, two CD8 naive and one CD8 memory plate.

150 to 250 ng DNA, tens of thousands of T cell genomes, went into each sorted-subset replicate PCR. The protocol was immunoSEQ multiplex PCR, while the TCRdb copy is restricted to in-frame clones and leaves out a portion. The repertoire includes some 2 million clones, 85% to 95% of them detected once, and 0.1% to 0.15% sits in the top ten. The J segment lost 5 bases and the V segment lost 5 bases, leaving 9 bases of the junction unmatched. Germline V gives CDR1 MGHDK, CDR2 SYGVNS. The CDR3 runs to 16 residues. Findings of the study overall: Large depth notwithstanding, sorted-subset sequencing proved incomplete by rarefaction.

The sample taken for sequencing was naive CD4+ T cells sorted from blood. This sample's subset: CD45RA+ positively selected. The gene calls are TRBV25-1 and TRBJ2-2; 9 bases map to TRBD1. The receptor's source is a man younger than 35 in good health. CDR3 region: CASSFSGTGLTGELFF. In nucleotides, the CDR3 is TGTGCCAGCAGTTTTTCCGGGACAGGGCTTACCGGGGAGCTGTTTTTT.